Each of the 21 T cell receptor beta chains below was sequenced from the same sample in a study of blood T cell repertoires in COVID-19. Data came from immunoSEQ multiplex PCR; TCRdb stores just in-frame clones and leaves some out. The repertoire holds a few hundred thousand clones, with 70% to 90% as singletons. The sequencing sample was made of PBMCs or T cells enriched from blood (not recorded which). These receptors were collected from a woman aged 25 to 45 who had recovered from COVID-19.

The rearrangement links TRBV7-8 to TRBJ2-7; 9 positions agree with TRBD2. CDR1 SGHVS and CDR2 FQNEAQ come from the germline V gene. Losses at the gene ends were 4 bases for V and 5 bases for J; bases not matched to a gene: 15. The CDR3 sequence is 17 residues long. As DNA, the CDR3 is TGTGCCAGCAGCTATCCTTCAGCGGGGGGTGACCTCAACGAGCAGTACTTC. The encoded protein is CASSYPSAGGDLNEQYF.

The chain links TRBV30 to TRBJ1-5, with D possibly TRBD1 on 6 matching bases. The V end lost 3 bases, the J end lost 2 bases, and 11 bases lay between the germline ends. This CDR3 region has 14 residues. Germline V CDR1 and CDR2: GTSNPN, SVGIG (reference sequence). CDR3 amino acids: CAWRSAGGNQPQHF. CDR3 nucleotide sequence: TGTGCCTGGAGGTCGGCAGGGGGCAATCAGCCCCAGCATTTT.

This chain uses TRBV7-2 with TRBJ1-3; D remains unclear. CDR3 length: 14 amino acids. CDR1 and CDR2 from the germline V gene are SGHTA and FQGNSA. Trimming cost V 1 base and J 2 bases, with 6 bases left between them. CDR3 in DNA: TGTGCCAGCAGCTTAGGAGCTGCTGGAAACACCATATATTTT. Its protein is CASSLGAAGNTIYF.

The chain combines TRBV11-2 with TRBJ2-4, with D tentatively TRBD1 (5 bases). This CDR3 is 14 amino acids long. Germline CDR1 SGHAT, CDR2 FQNNGV. V lost 1 base and J lost 2, with 6 bases in between. CDR3 residues: CASSLGGPKNIQYF. The CDR3 nucleotides read TGTGCCAGCAGCTTAGGGGGCCCCAAAAACATTCAGTACTTC.

This sequence joins TRBV7-2 and TRBJ1-2, with 7 nucleotides matching TRBD1. This CDR3 is built from 13 residues. The V gene end was trimmed by 4 bases and the J gene end by 5 bases; junction bases not matched to a gene: 4. Germline values: CDR1 SGHTA, CDR2 FQGNSA. The CDR3 region has the DNA TGTGCCAGCAGCTCCGGACAGGTATATGGCTACACCTTC. It specifies CASSSGQVYGYTF.

The chain uses TRBV7-9 and TRBJ1-2; D is unresolved. V lost 2 bases and J 0 bases, leaving 7 bases between the germline ends. The CDR3 has 14 amino acids. Germline values: CDR1 SEHNR, CDR2 FQNEAQ (reference sequence). CDR3 DNA: TGTGCCAGCAGCTTATCCCCAACTAACTATGGCTACACCTTC. Encoded protein: CASSLSPTNYGYTF. The whole variable domain, filled in from reference TRBV7-9 and TRBJ1-2, reads DTGVSQNPRHKITKRGQNVTFRCDPISEHNRLYWYRQTLGQGPEFLTYFQNEAQLEKSRLLSDRFSAERPKGSFSTLEIQRTEQGDSAMYLCASSLSPTNYGYTFGSGTRLTVV.

V and J are TRBV7-2 and TRBJ1-5; D remains ambiguous. CDR3 length: 12 amino acids. V gave up 5 bases and J gave up 0 bases, with 2 bases separating them. CDR1 and CDR2 (germline): SGHTA, FQGNSA. CDR3 in DNA: TGTGCCAGCAGCCATAGCAATCAGCCCCAGCATTTT. Protein sequence: CASSHSNQPQHF. Variable domain in full (rest from reference TRBV7-2 and TRBJ1-5): GAGVSQSPSNKVTEKGKDVELRCDPISGHTALYWYRQSLGQGLEFLIYFQGNSAPDKSGLPSDRFSAERTGGSVSTLTIQRTQQEDSAVYLCASSHSNQPQHFGDGTRLSIL.

The chain combines TRBV27 with TRBJ1-6; TRBD1 matches at 7 bases. Trimming cost V 6 bases and J 5 bases; bases outside gene matches: 13. CDR1 MNHEY and CDR2 SMNVEV come from the germline V gene (reference sequence). The CDR3 is made up of 17 amino acids. The CDR3 nucleotides are TGTGCCAGCAGCCTCAAACGACCGGGACAGCATAATTCACCCCTCCACTTT. Protein product: CASSLKRPGQHNSPLHF.

CDR3 nucleotide sequence: TGTGCCAGTAAGGCCCAGATGGACGGGAAGATAGGCTACACCTTC. Amino acid sequence: CASKAQMDGKIGYTF. V gene TRBV19 combines with J gene TRBJ1-2; D unclear. Germline V lookup: CDR1 LNHDA, CDR2 SQIVND (reference sequence). The CDR3 has 15 amino acids. The ends were cut back, 7 bases at V and 8 bases at J, with 23 bases in the middle.

The gene calls are TRBV6-2 or TRBV6-3 and TRBJ1-5; no definite D call. Germline values: CDR1 MNHEY, CDR2 SVGEGT. V shed 0 bases and J shed 7 bases, with 7 bases lying between them. This CDR3 is 13 amino acids long. The CDR3 sequence is CASSYSWAQPQHF. CDR3 in DNA: TGTGCCAGCAGTTACTCGTGGGCCCAGCCCCAGCATTTT.

The CDR3, as DNA: TGTGCCAGCAGCCAAGCGGCCGGGGATAGCTCCTACGAGCAGTACTTC. As protein: CASSQAAGDSSYEQYF. The chain carries TRBV4-2 and TRBJ2-7, with a tentative D call TRBD2 (5 bases). Germline CDR1 is LGHNA and CDR2 is YNFKEQ. V lost 1 base, J lost 0 bases, and 13 bases lay in between. The CDR3 consists of 16 residues.

This chain links TRBV19 with TRBJ2-7; 8 nucleotides agree with TRBD2. Per germline, CDR1 LNHDA and CDR2 SQIVND (reference sequence). The V gene end was trimmed by 5 bases and the J gene end by 3 bases; junction bases not matched to a gene: 12. This CDR3 region has 16 residues. The CDR3 DNA sequence: TGTGCCAGTAGTCCCTCCGGGAGGGCGGCGGGCTACGAGCAGTACTTC. Its protein product is CASSPSGRAAGYEQYF.

As regards this clone: Other DNA variants within this sample encode the same CDR3. V and J are TRBV5-1 and TRBJ1-1, with 7 bases matching TRBD1. The CDR3 runs to 13 residues. V lost 3 bases to trimming and J lost 1 base; unmatched junction nucleotides: 0. Germline V CDR1 and CDR2: SGHRS, YFSETQ. The CDR3 nucleotides read TGCGCCAGCAGCTACAGGGGGAACACTGAAGCTTTCTTT. This sequence encodes CASSYRGNTEAFF. Drawing the rest from reference TRBV5-1 and TRBJ1-1, the complete variable domain is KAGVTQTPRYLIKTRGQQVTLSCSPISGHRSVSWYQQTPGQGLQFLFEYFSETQRNKGNFPGRFSGRQFSNSRSEMNVSTLELGDSALYLCASSYRGNTEAFFGQGTRLTVV.

The chain carries TRBV3-1 (or the pseudogene TRBV3-2) and TRBJ2-2; a weak D match, TRBD2 (6 bases). CDR1 is LGHDT and CDR2 is YNNKEL in the germline V gene (reference sequence). The ends were cut back, 4 bases at V and 1 base at J, with 10 bases in the middle. The CDR3 contains 15 residues. CDR3 sequence: CASSPGLLNTGELFF. Written as DNA, the CDR3 is TGTGCCAGCAGCCCGGGACTGTTGAACACCGGGGAGCTGTTTTTT.

This rearrangement joins TRBV6-5 to TRBJ1-2; the D gene is possibly TRBD1 (5 bases). This CDR3 is built from 13 residues. Germline V lookup: CDR1 MNHEY, CDR2 SVGAGI. Trimming stripped 0 bases from V and 7 bases from J, with 9 bases between. The CDR3 is CASSYSREAGYTF. CDR3 DNA sequence: TGTGCCAGCAGTTACTCCAGGGAGGCTGGCTACACCTTC.

J is TRBJ1-6 and V is TRBV5-5; no clear D. Germline V lookup: CDR1 SGHKS, CDR2 YYEKEE (reference sequence). The length of the CDR3 is 17 residues. Trimming cost V 4 bases and J 8 bases, with 22 bases left between them. The CDR3, as DNA: TGTGCCAGCAGCCCGGCTGGGGAGTCGCCATACGATTCACCCCTCCACTTT. Its protein is CASSPAGESPYDSPLHF. Together with reference TRBV5-5 and TRBJ1-6, the CDR3 gives the full variable domain: DAGVTQSPTHLIKTRGQQVTLRCSPISGHKSVSWYQQVLGQGPQFIFQYYEKEERGRGNFPDRFSARQFPNYSSELNVNALLLGDSALYLCASSPAGESPYDSPLHFGNGTRLTVT.

The J gene is TRBJ1-2, the V gene TRBV9, with D uncertain. The CDR3 contains 14 residues. The V end was cut by 5 bases, the J end by 4 bases, with 15 bases between. Germline V gene sequence: CDR1 SGDLS, CDR2 YYNGEE. CDR3 DNA sequence: TGTGCCAGCAGTAACGGAGCCCCGGGCTATGGCTACACCTTC. Translated: CASSNGAPGYGYTF.

The chain recombines TRBV5-1 with TRBJ2-1, with D tentatively TRBD2 (6 bases). The CDR3 totals 15 residues. Germline V gene lookup returns CDR1 SGHRS and CDR2 YFSETQ. V was clipped by 3 bases and J by 0 bases, with 10 bases between them. CDR3: CASSSGTVSYNEQFF. The CDR3 nucleotides read TGCGCCAGCAGCTCGGGGACTGTCTCCTACAATGAGCAGTTCTTC.

V gene TRBV30 combines with J gene TRBJ2-2; D unclear. The V end was cut by 5 bases, the J end by 1 base, with 5 bases between. Germline V gene sequence: CDR1 GTSNPN, CDR2 SVGIG (reference sequence). The CDR3 sequence is 12 residues long. The CDR3: CAWDKNTGELFF. The CDR3 DNA reads TGTGCCTGGGACAAGAACACCGGGGAGCTGTTTTTT.

The genes are TRBV19 and TRBJ2-3; D is uncertain. The germline V gene has CDR1 LNHDA and CDR2 SQIVND (reference sequence). This CDR3 spans 15 amino acids. Trimming removed 1 base from V and 4 bases from J, with 12 bases in between. The CDR3 region is CASSIAASLADTQYF. CDR3 nucleotide sequence: TGTGCCAGTAGTATAGCGGCTAGTCTGGCAGATACGCAGTATTTT.

The V gene is TRBV5-1, the J gene TRBJ1-3; D gene uncertain. Germline-derived CDR1 and CDR2 are SGHRS and YFSETQ. Trimming removed 0 bases at V and 0 bases at J, with 4 bases between. This CDR3 has 14 residues. This chain's CDR3 is CASSLASSGNTIYF. CDR3 DNA: TGCGCCAGCAGCTTGGCGAGCTCTGGAAACACCATATATTTT.